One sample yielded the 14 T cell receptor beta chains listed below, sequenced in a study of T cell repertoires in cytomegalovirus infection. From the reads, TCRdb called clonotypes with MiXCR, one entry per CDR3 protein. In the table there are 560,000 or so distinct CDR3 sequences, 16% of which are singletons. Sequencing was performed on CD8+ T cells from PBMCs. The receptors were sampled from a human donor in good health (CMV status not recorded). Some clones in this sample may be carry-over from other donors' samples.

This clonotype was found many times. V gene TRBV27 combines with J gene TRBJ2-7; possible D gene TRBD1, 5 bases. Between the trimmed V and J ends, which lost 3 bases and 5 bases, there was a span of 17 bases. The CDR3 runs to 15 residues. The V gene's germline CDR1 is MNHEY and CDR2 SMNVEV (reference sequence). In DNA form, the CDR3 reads TGTGCCAGCAGTTTGGGCCAGGGTCGAGGCCACGAGCAGTACTTC. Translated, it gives CASSLGQGRGHEQYF.

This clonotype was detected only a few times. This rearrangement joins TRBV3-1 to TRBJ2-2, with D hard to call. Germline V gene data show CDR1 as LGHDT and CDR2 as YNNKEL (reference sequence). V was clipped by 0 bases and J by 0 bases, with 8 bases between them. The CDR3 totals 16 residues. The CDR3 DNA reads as TGTGCCAGCAGCCAAGATAACCGCGCGAACACCGGGGAGCTGTTTTTT. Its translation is CASSQDNRANTGELFF.

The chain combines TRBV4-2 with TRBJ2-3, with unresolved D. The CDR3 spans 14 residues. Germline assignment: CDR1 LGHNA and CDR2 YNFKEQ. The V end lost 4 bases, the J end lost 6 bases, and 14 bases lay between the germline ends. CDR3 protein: CASSPGPMADTQYF. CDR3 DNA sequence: TGTGCCAGCAGCCCCGGACCCATGGCCGATACGCAGTATTTT.

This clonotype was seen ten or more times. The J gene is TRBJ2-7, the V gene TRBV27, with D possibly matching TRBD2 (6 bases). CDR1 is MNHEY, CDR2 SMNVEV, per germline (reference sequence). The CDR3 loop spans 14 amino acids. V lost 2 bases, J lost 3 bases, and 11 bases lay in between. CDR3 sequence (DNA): TGTGCCAGCAGTTTAACTAGCTCCTACTACGAGCAGTACTTC. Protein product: CASSLTSSYYEQYF.

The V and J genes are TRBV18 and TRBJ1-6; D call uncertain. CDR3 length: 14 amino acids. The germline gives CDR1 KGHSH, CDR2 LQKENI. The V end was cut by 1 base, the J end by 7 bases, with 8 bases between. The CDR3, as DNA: TGTGCCAGCTCACCACTGGTAGGGAATTCACCCCTCCACTTT. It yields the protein CASSPLVGNSPLHF.

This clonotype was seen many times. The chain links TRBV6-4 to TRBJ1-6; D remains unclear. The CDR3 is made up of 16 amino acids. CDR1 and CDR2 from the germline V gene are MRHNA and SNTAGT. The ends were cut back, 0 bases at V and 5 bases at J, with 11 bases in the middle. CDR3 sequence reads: CASSDSFLSDNSPLHF. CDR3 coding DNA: TGTGCCAGCAGTGACTCATTTCTGAGTGATAATTCACCCCTCCACTTT.

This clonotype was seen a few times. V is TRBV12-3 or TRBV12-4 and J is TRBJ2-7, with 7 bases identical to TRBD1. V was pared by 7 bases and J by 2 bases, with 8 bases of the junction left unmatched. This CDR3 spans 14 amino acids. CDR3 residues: CASNSGQVTYEQYF. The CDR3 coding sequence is TGTGCCAGCAACTCAGGACAGGTCACCTACGAGCAGTACTTC.

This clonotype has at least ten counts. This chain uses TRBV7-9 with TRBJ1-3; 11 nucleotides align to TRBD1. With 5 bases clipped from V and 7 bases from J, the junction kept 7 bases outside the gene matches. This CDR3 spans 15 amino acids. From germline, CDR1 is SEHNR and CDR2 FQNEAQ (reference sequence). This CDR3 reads CASSPQDRGPNTIYF. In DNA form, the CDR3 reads TGTGCCAGCAGCCCCCAGGACAGGGGGCCGAACACCATATATTTT.

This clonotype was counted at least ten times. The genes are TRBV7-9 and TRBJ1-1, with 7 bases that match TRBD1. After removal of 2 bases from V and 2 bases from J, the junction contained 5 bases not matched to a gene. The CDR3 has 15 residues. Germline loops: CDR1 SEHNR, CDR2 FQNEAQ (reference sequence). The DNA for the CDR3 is TGTGCCAGCAGCTTAAGCCGGACAGGCAACACTGAAGCTTTCTTT. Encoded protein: CASSLSRTGNTEAFF.

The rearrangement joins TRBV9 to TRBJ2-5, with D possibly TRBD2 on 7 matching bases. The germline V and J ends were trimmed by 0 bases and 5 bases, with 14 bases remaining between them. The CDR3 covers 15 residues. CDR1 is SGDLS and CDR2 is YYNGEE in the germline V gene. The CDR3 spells CASSVVAGRGETQYF. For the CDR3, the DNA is TGTGCCAGCAGCGTAGTGGCGGGGAGGGGGGAGACCCAGTACTTC.

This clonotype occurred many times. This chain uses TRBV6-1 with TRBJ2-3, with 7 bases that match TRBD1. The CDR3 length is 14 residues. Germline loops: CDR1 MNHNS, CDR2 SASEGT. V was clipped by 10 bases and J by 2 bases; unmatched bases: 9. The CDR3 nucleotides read TGTGCCATCTATAGCAGGGGGACCACAGATACGCAGTATTTT. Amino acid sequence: CAIYSRGTTDTQYF.

CDR3 sequence (DNA): TGTGCCAGCAGCTTTAACAGACAGGGACCTAGGCTCCTCCACTTT. Translated: CASSFNRQGPRLLHF. V gene TRBV5-6 combines with J gene TRBJ1-6, with 7 nucleotides matching TRBD1. Germline loops: CDR1 SGHDT, CDR2 YYEEEE. CDR3 length equals 15 residues. The V gene end was trimmed by 2 bases and the J gene end by 15 bases; junction bases not matched to a gene: 14.

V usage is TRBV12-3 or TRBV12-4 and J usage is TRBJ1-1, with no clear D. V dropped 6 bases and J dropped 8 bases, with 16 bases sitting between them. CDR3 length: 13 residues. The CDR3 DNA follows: TGTGCCAGCAGCCCAACCGCGGGGTCCGAAGCTTTCTTT. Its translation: CASSPTAGSEAFF.

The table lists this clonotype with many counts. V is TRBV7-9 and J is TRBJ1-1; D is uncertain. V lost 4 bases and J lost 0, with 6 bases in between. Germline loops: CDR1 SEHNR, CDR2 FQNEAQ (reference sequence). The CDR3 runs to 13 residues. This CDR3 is CASSSKLNTEAFF. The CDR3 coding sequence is TGTGCCAGCAGCTCGAAATTGAACACTGAAGCTTTCTTT.